These 15 T cell receptor beta chains were all obtained from the same sample, sequenced in a study of blood T cell repertoires in COVID-19. Libraries were prepared by immunoSEQ multiplex PCR; TCRdb keeps only in-frame clonotypes and omits some of them. The sample holds hundreds of thousands of clones, about nine tenths seen once. The source material was peripheral blood. Receptors originate from a woman aged 30 to 39 with active or convalescent COVID-19.

The genes are TRBV4-1 and TRBJ2-3, with 7 bases lining up with TRBD2. The CDR3 length is 20 residues. V lost 0 bases and J lost 1; bases outside the gene matches: 16. Germline CDR1 MGHRA, CDR2 YSYEKL. The CDR3 DNA reads TGCGCCAGCAGCCAAGAGTGGCTAGCGGTGAAAGGAATAGGCACAGATACGCAGTATTTT. Translated, it gives CASSQEWLAVKGIGTDTQYF.

This chain joins TRBV2 and TRBJ1-5, with a possible D match to TRBD1 (6 bases). The CDR3 has 15 amino acids. With 6 bases removed from V and 2 bases from J, the gap between germline ends came to 14 bases. Looked up from germline, CDR1 is SNHLY and CDR2 is FYNNEI. CDR3 nucleotide sequence: TGTGCCAGCAGCACACAGGGAAAAGGCAATCAGCCCCAGCATTTT. Translation: CASSTQGKGNQPQHF.

V and J are TRBV25-1 and TRBJ2-1; D is perhaps TRBD1 (5 bases). CDR3 size: 16 residues. Trimming shortened V by 3 bases and J by 2 bases, and 14 bases separated the two germline ends. Germline V gene sequence: CDR1 MGHDK, CDR2 SYGVNS. The CDR3 DNA reads TGTGCCAGCAGTGAGGTAGGGGAAAGGACCTACAATGAGCAGTTCTTC. This codes for CASSEVGERTYNEQFF.

Comments on this clone: The same CDR3 can be traced to other DNA sequences in this sample. The gene calls are TRBV11-1 and TRBJ2-7; 9 positions agree with TRBD1. Germline loops: CDR1 SGHAT, CDR2 FQDESV (reference sequence). V was clipped by 5 bases and J by 4 bases; unmatched bases: 6. This CDR3 region has 14 residues. CDR3 residues: CASSPGQGIYEQYF. The CDR3 coding sequence is TGTGCCAGCAGCCCGGGACAGGGTATTTACGAGCAGTACTTC.

This clone was found once. V gene TRBV9 combines with J gene TRBJ2-1, with D tentatively TRBD1 (6 bases). Germline CDR1 is SGDLS and CDR2 is YYNGEE. V was trimmed by 0 bases and J by 7 bases, leaving 8 bases between them. The CDR3 spans 13 residues. The CDR3: CASSVAGVNEQFF. The DNA for the CDR3 is TGTGCCAGCAGCGTAGCAGGGGTGAATGAGCAGTTCTTC.

The rearrangement joins TRBV7-2 to TRBJ1-4; 7 positions agree with TRBD1. Germline trimming cut 0 bases from V and 5 bases from J; bases unmatched to any gene: 3. The CDR3 covers 15 residues. The V gene's germline CDR1 is SGHTA and CDR2 FQGNSA. The CDR3 sequence: CASSLALGQNEKLFF. In nucleotides, the CDR3 is TGTGCCAGCAGCTTAGCCTTGGGACAGAATGAAAAACTGTTTTTT.

The chain recombines TRBV18 with TRBJ2-5; TRBD1 is a possible D gene (5 bases). V was clipped by 3 bases and J by 5 bases, with 13 bases between them. CDR1 is KGHSH, CDR2 LQKENI, per germline. This CDR3 contains 14 residues. The CDR3 reads CASSPPGAVETQYF. Written as DNA, the CDR3 is TGTGCCAGCTCACCCCCTGGGGCAGTCGAGACCCAGTACTTC.

The J gene is TRBJ2-7, the V gene TRBV5-6; 10 bases line up with TRBD2. CDR1 is SGHDT, CDR2 YYEEEE, per germline. The CDR3 consists of 15 residues. V gave up 1 base and J gave up 2 bases; unmatched junction bases: 3. The CDR3 DNA reads TGTGCCAGCAGCTTGCAGCTAGCGGGGGCCTACGAGCAGTACTTC. Its protein product is CASSLQLAGAYEQYF.

This chain joins TRBV6-1 and TRBJ2-7; tentatively, D is TRBD1 (6 bases). CDR1 is MNHNS, CDR2 SASEGT, per germline. The CDR3 has 14 amino acids. Trimming took 1 base from V and 4 from J, leaving 11 bases between them. CDR3: CASSEDRAIYEQYF. CDR3 coding DNA: TGTGCCAGCAGTGAAGACAGGGCAATTTACGAGCAGTACTTC.

The chain combines TRBV7-9 with TRBJ2-3, with D possibly TRBD2 on 5 matching bases. V lost 2 bases to trimming and J lost 0 bases, with 12 bases between them. The length of the CDR3 is 16 residues. From germline, CDR1 is SEHNR and CDR2 FQNEAQ (reference sequence). The CDR3 nucleotides read TGTGCCAGCAGCTTATCCATAGGGAGTAGCACAGATACGCAGTATTTT. It specifies CASSLSIGSSTDTQYF. Full variable domain (missing parts from reference TRBV7-9 and TRBJ2-3): DTGVSQNPRHKITKRGQNVTFRCDPISEHNRLYWYRQTLGQGPEFLTYFQNEAQLEKSRLLSDRFSAERPKGSFSTLEIQRTEQGDSAMYLCASSLSIGSSTDTQYFGPGTRLTVL.

The chain recombines TRBV9 with TRBJ1-6; D possibly corresponds to TRBD1 (5 bases). Germline V gives CDR1 SGDLS, CDR2 YYNGEE. Trimming cost V 3 bases and J 4 bases, with 8 bases left between them. The CDR3 extends over 14 amino acids. CDR3 DNA sequence: TGTGCCAGCAGCGATCAGGGTTATAATTCACCCCTCCACTTT. This gives the protein CASSDQGYNSPLHF.

The chain uses TRBV24-1 and TRBJ1-5, with D possibly TRBD1 on 5 matching bases. Germline CDR1 KGHDR, CDR2 SFDVKD. CDR3 length: 17 residues. Trimming took off 0 bases at V and 5 bases at J, with 16 bases between the two ends. As DNA, the CDR3 is TGTGCCACCAGTGATTTGGACAGTGCCATGATGTATCAGCCCCAGCATTTT. Encoded protein: CATSDLDSAMMYQPQHF.

V and J are TRBV27 and TRBJ2-1, with D possibly matching TRBD1 (6 bases). The ends were cut back, 1 base at V and 9 bases at J, with 19 bases in the middle. The CDR3 spans 16 residues. The germline gives CDR1 MNHEY, CDR2 SMNVEV (reference sequence). The CDR3 bases are TGTGCCAGCAGTTTATATAGCCTAAGTACAGGGCCTGAGCAGTTCTTC. It translates to CASSLYSLSTGPEQFF.

The chain is built from TRBV7-2 and TRBJ1-2; D is possibly TRBD1 (5 bases). CDR3 size: 13 residues. Germline V gene data show CDR1 as SGHTA and CDR2 as FQGNSA. Trimming removed 3 bases from V and 2 bases from J, with 7 bases in between. CDR3 loop: CASSFGGNYGYTF. CDR3 nucleotide sequence: TGTGCCAGCAGCTTCGGGGGGAACTATGGCTACACCTTC.

The rearrangement joins TRBV30 to TRBJ1-2; TRBD1 is a possible D gene (5 bases). Deletions cut 2 bases from V and 5 bases from J, with 12 bases between. This CDR3 has 13 amino acids. Germline V CDR1 and CDR2: GTSNPN, SVGIG (reference sequence). The CDR3 region has the DNA TGTGCCTGGAGTATACCCGGGACTTATGGCTACACCTTC. Amino acid sequence: CAWSIPGTYGYTF.